The 23 T cell receptor beta chains reported below all come from one sample, sequenced in a study of T cells in Graves' hyperthyroidism and ophthalmopathy. The CDR3 regions of TCR beta were amplified from RNA transcripts. The primer set for the first-round RT-PCR of the TCR CDR3 was HTBI. TCRdb analysed the multiplex PCR reads with MiXCR anew, one entry per CDR3 protein. The table shows approximately 610,000 distinct CDR3 sequences, with 14% to 15% occurring only once. Source material: blood. These receptors all come from a woman aged 40 to 55 with Graves' ophthalmopathy.

This clonotype was counted at least ten times. The chain carries TRBV27 and TRBJ2-5; the D is unclear. The V end was cut by 2 bases, the J end by 5 bases, with 12 bases between. Per the germline V gene, CDR1 is MNHEY and CDR2 is SMNVEV (reference sequence). The CDR3 spans 14 residues. The CDR3 sequence: CASSLEANTETQYF. The CDR3 nucleotides are TGTGCCAGCAGTTTAGAGGCGAATACGGAGACCCAGTACTTC.

This clonotype was seen ten or more times. The V gene is TRBV12-3 or TRBV12-4, the J gene TRBJ2-2; no clear D gene. V dropped 7 bases and J dropped 2 bases, with 5 bases sitting between them. This CDR3 region has 12 residues. In DNA, the CDR3 is TGTGCCAGCACCACCAACACCGGGGAGCTGTTTTTT. Residues: CASTTNTGELFF.

This clonotype has ten or more counts. The rearrangement uses TRBV6-1 and TRBJ2-2; no definite D call. The CDR3 has 14 residues. Trimming left V 6 bases short and J 1 base short, with 9 bases between. Germline V gene data show CDR1 as MNHNS and CDR2 as SASEGT. The CDR3 DNA reads as TGTGCCAGCAGGGCTTTCCTGAACACCGGGGAGCTGTTTTTT. It codes for CASRAFLNTGELFF.

In its sample, this clonotype was seen many times. This chain links TRBV5-1 with TRBJ1-1, with TRBD1 as a possible D gene (5 bases). V lost 3 bases, J lost 0 bases, and 18 bases lay in between. The CDR3 totals 17 residues. Germline lookup yields CDR1 SGHRS and CDR2 YFSETQ. Here the CDR3 DNA reads TGCGCCAGCAGCTGGATGACAGACCAAGACATGAACACTGAAGCTTTCTTT. It is translated as CASSWMTDQDMNTEAFF.

This clonotype was seen a few times. Given the absence of the conserved phenylalanine or tryptophan at the CDR3 end, a read error is likely. The chain combines TRBV14 with TRBJ1-1; D not certain. This CDR3 has 14 amino acids. With 5 bases removed from V and 0 bases from J, the gap between germline ends came to 10 bases. The germline gives CDR1 SGHDN, CDR2 FVKESK. CDR3: CASSLDFMNTEAFS. In nucleotides, the CDR3 is TGTGCCAGCAGCTTAGATTTCATGAACACTGAAGCTTTCTCT.

In this sample, this clonotype turned up many times. A read error may explain this, as a much larger clone is one base away. The chain combines TRBV12-3 or TRBV12-4 with TRBJ2-7; TRBD1 might be the D (6 bases). The CDR3 contains 15 residues. Trimming pared 7 bases from V and 2 bases from J, leaving 18 bases between. CDR3 DNA: TGTGCCAGCACCTTGGGACACCCGGGCACCTACGAGCAGTACTTC. It specifies CASTLGHPGTYEQYF.

The genes are TRBV6-5 and TRBJ1-1; 9 bases are shared with TRBD1. The CDR3 runs 12 residues. V shed 4 bases and J 10 bases; nucleotides not matched to a gene: 4. Germline V gives CDR1 MNHEY, CDR2 SVGAGI. Here the CDR3 reads CASSSQGARAFF. The CDR3 DNA follows: TGTGCCAGCAGTTCACAGGGGGCAAGAGCTTTCTTT.

Ten or more counts support this clonotype. The rearrangement joins TRBV6-5 to TRBJ2-1, with D perhaps being TRBD1 or TRBD2 (5 bases each). The CDR3 runs 15 residues. Between the trimmed V and J ends, which lost 0 bases and 9 bases, there was a span of 15 bases. CDR1 is MNHEY and CDR2 is SVGAGI in the germline V gene. For the CDR3, the DNA is TGTGCCAGCAGTTACTCACGAATCCGGGGCCTTGAGCAGTTCTTC. As protein: CASSYSRIRGLEQFF.

This clonotype was seen at least ten times. The chain recombines TRBV7-2 with TRBJ1-2; perhaps TRBD1 as D (6 bases). The CDR3 has 15 residues. Germline V gene sequence: CDR1 SGHTA, CDR2 FQGNSA. Trimming took 5 bases from V and 7 from J, leaving 20 bases between them. The CDR3, as DNA: TGTGCCAGCAGCAACAGAGCGGCGGGGGCGGGTGGCTACACCTTC. This translates into CASSNRAAGAGGYTF.

This clonotype was seen many times. This chain connects TRBV11-3 to TRBJ2-7; D possibly corresponds to TRBD2 (7 bases). Trimming stripped 4 bases from V and 0 bases from J, with 13 bases between. The CDR3 spans 15 residues. Germline values: CDR1 SGHNT, CDR2 YENEEA. CDR3 DNA sequence: TGTGCCAGCAGCTACCTGGGGGGGCTCTCCTACGAGCAGTACTTC. The encoded protein is CASSYLGGLSYEQYF. Full variable domain (outside the CDR3, taken from reference TRBV11-3 and TRBJ2-7): EAGVVQSPRYKIIEKKQPVAFWCNPISGHNTLYWYLQNLGQGPELLIRYENEEAVDDSQLPKDRFSAERLKGVDSTLKIQPAELGDSAVYLCASSYLGGLSYEQYFGPGTRLTVT.

At least ten counts were recorded for this clonotype. The J gene is TRBJ2-7, the V gene TRBV29-1, with TRBD1 as a possible D gene (5 bases). The length of the CDR3 is 14 residues. Trimming pared 2 bases from V and 1 base from J, leaving 12 bases between. CDR1 and CDR2 (germline): SQVTM, ANQGSEA. The CDR3 sequence: CSVESGADSYEQYF. The CDR3 DNA sequence: TGCAGCGTTGAAAGTGGGGCAGATTCCTACGAGCAGTACTTC.

This clonotype was found many times. The V call is TRBV6-5, the J call TRBJ2-7; either TRBD1 or TRBD2 may supply D (9 bases each). V lost 10 bases and J 5 bases, leaving 18 bases between the germline ends. The CDR3 runs to 13 residues. The germline V gene encodes CDR1 MNHEY and CDR2 SVGAGI. CDR3 sequence reads: CATLAGDRDEQYF. CDR3 bases: TGTGCCACCTTAGCGGGGGACAGGGACGAGCAGTACTTC.

In its sample, this clonotype was seen many times. V and J are TRBV5-1 and TRBJ1-1; D gene unclear. V gave up 4 bases and J gave up 1 base, with 8 bases separating them. This CDR3 is 13 amino acids long. The germline V gene has CDR1 SGHRS and CDR2 YFSETQ. The CDR3 reads CASSALTNTEAFF. The CDR3 DNA follows: TGCGCCAGCAGCGCCCTCACGAACACTGAAGCTTTCTTT.

The rearrangement joins TRBV20-1 to TRBJ2-2, with TRBD2 matching over 7 bases. V shed 6 bases and J 1 base; nucleotides not matched to a gene: 8. Germline V gene sequence: CDR1 DFQATT, CDR2 SNEGSKA (reference sequence). The CDR3 covers 15 residues. The CDR3 region is CSAASGGGNTGELFF. CDR3 nucleotide sequence: TGCAGTGCCGCTTCGGGCGGGGGGAACACCGGGGAGCTGTTTTTT.

This rearrangement joins TRBV7-2 to TRBJ2-5; no definite D call. CDR1 is SGHTA and CDR2 is FQGNSA in the germline V gene. Deletions cut 1 base from V and 2 bases from J, with 8 bases between. The CDR3 is 14 residues long. The CDR3, as DNA: TGTGCCAGCAGCTTAGGTCCAGTACAAGAGACCCAGTACTTC. Translating it yields CASSLGPVQETQYF.

This clonotype occurred many times. The chain recombines TRBV6-1 with TRBJ1-3; tentatively, D is TRBD1 (6 bases). Germline loops: CDR1 MNHNS, CDR2 SASEGT. This CDR3 spans 15 amino acids. V lost 6 bases, J lost 1 base, and 13 bases lay in between. The CDR3 nucleotides are TGTGCCAGCAGATTTATGGGGGCTTCTGGAAACACCATATATTTT. Its translation is CASRFMGASGNTIYF.

As to this clonotype: A much larger clone lies a single base off, so this may be a read error. The V gene is TRBV27, the J gene TRBJ2-6; D call uncertain. The V and J ends lost 3 bases and 2 bases respectively, with 5 bases between them. The germline V gene encodes CDR1 MNHEY and CDR2 SMNVEV (reference sequence). The CDR3 is 14 residues long. CDR3 sequence: CASSLFPGANVLTF. The DNA for the CDR3 is TGTGCCAGCAGTTTGTTCCCTGGGGCCAACGTCCTGACTTTC.

This chain uses TRBV3-1 with TRBJ2-7; D not certain. Trimming removed 4 bases from V and 9 bases from J, with 10 bases in between. The CDR3 is made up of 11 amino acids. The germline V gene has CDR1 LGHDT and CDR2 YNNKEL (reference sequence). The CDR3: CASSLDSVQYF. Written as DNA, the CDR3 is TGTGCCAGCAGCCTAGACTCCGTGCAGTACTTC.

The chain carries TRBV27 and TRBJ2-7; TRBD2 might be the D (5 bases). Trimming removed 0 bases from V and 7 bases from J, with 10 bases in between. Per the germline V gene, CDR1 is MNHEY and CDR2 is SMNVEV (reference sequence). There are 13 residues in the CDR3. The CDR3 DNA follows: TGTGCCAGCAGTTTATCCTTTCGAGGGGAGCAGTACTTC. It yields the protein CASSLSFRGEQYF.

This clonotype has ten or more counts. The chain carries TRBV6-2 or TRBV6-3 and TRBJ2-7; weak D call: TRBD1 (6 bases). This CDR3 is built from 16 residues. The V gene's germline CDR1 is MNHEY and CDR2 SVGEGT. Trimming left V 7 bases short and J 2 bases short, with 21 bases between. Here the CDR3 reads CASTTLSGTIPYEQYF. The CDR3 nucleotides read TGTGCCAGCACTACGCTTTCGGGGACAATCCCCTACGAGCAGTACTTC.

For the CDR3, the DNA is TGTGCCAGCAGCCGGCAGTACGATTACGAGCAGTACTTC. Its translation is CASSRQYDYEQYF. V usage is TRBV27 and J usage is TRBJ2-7; no clear D. Trimming stripped 6 bases from V and 4 bases from J, with 13 bases between. This CDR3 has 13 amino acids. Germline V CDR1 and CDR2: MNHEY, SMNVEV (reference sequence).

This clonotype was detected a few times. This chain links TRBV18 with TRBJ1-2; D is possibly TRBD1 (6 bases). This CDR3 is 16 amino acids long. The germline V and J ends were trimmed by 0 bases and 4 bases, with 15 bases remaining between them. Germline V gene sequence: CDR1 KGHSH, CDR2 LQKENI. The CDR3 DNA follows: TGTGCCAGCTCACCACCGAATACAGGGATGAGCTATGGCTACACCTTC. The encoded protein is CASSPPNTGMSYGYTF. The full variable domain, its missing parts supplied by reference TRBV18 and TRBJ1-2, is NAGVMQNPRHLVRRRGQEARLRCSPMKGHSHVYWYRQLPEEGLKFMVYLQKENIIDESGMPKERFSAEFPKEGPSILRIQQVVRGDSAAYFCASSPPNTGMSYGYTFGSGTRLTVV.

This clonotype was recorded at least ten times. V usage is TRBV6-1 and J usage is TRBJ2-7, with 9 positions matching TRBD2. Germline CDR1 and CDR2: MNHNS and SASEGT. The V and J ends lost 6 bases and 3 bases, in that order; junction bases with no gene match: 12. The CDR3 totals 16 residues. The CDR3 loop reads CASRNGRLADNYEQYF. In DNA, the CDR3 is TGTGCCAGCAGAAACGGGAGACTAGCGGATAACTACGAGCAGTACTTC.